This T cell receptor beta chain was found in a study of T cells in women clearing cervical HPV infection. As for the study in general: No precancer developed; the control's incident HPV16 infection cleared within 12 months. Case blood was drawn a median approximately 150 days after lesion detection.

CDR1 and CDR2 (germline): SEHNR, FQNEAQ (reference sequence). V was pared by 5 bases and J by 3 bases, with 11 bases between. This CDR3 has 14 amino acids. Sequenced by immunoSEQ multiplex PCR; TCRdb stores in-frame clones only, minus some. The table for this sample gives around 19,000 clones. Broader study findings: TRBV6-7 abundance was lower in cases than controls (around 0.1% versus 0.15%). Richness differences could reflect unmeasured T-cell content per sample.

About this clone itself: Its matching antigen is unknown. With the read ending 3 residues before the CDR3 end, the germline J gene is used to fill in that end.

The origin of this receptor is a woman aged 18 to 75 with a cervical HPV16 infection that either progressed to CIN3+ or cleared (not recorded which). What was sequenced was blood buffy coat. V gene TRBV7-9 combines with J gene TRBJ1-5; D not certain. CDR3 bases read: TGTGCCAGCAGCCGACCCGGACTCAATCAGCCC. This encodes CASSRPGLNQP. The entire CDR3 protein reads CASSRPGLNQPQHF.